This T cell receptor beta chain came from a study of cytomegalovirus exposure and HLA in healthy donors. Germline CDR1 reads MGHRA; CDR2 reads YSYEKL. CDR3 length equals 15 residues. V lost 7 bases, J lost 2 bases, and 12 bases lay in between. Findings of the study overall: Some TCR beta chains (about 180 of them) were listed as cytomegalovirus-associated. CMV serostatus was the sole immune exposure data available. Most TCR sequences were rare, but some public TCRs occurred in many donors.

Researchers ran the PCR with 60 Vbeta and 13 Jbeta primers. The protocol was immunoSEQ multiplex PCR, while the TCRdb copy is restricted to in-frame clones and leaves out a portion. The sample lists more than 85,000 clones, roughly 80% seen once, with about 2.1% in the top ten. There are a few counts of this clone. Its antigen is unidentified. The specimen was PBMCs. The TCR comes from a boy under 18 in good health and CMV-seronegative. The rearrangement links TRBV4-1 to TRBJ2-6, with D possibly being TRBD2 (6 bases). CDR3: CASTLGGTGANVLTF. The CDR3 DNA reads TGCGCCAGCACCCTTGGAGGGACTGGGGCCAACGTCCTGACTTTC.